This TCR beta chain was recovered during a study of human T cells and chemical hapten exposure. Study-wide findings and caveats: No shift was seen in TCRs above 1 in 1000 frequency with DPC sensitization.

As for this clonotype: The antigen remains undetermined. A much larger clone differs from this one at a single base, so this may be a read error.

A single record per CDR3 protein comes from TCRdb applying MiXCR to the RACE reads. Among around 130,000 distinct CDR3 sequences listed, approximately 8.3% were seen once. Documented time point: healthy volunteer bleed at 2 weeks. It was unfractionated whole blood from which total RNA was extracted. CDR3 length: 15 amino acids. V lost 0 bases to trimming and J lost 6 bases; unmatched junction nucleotides: 5. Germline assignment: CDR1 LGHDT and CDR2 YNNKEL (reference sequence). The chain employs TRBV3-1 and TRBJ2-1; 7 bases are shared with TRBD2. The receptor was derived from a male donor in good health. Some clones in this sample may be carry-over from other donors' samples. Sequencing was done on a sample of whole blood. The CDR3 DNA reads TGTGCCAGCAGCCAAGATTGGGGGGGGTGCAATGAGCAGTTCTTC. As protein: CASSQDWGGCNEQFF.